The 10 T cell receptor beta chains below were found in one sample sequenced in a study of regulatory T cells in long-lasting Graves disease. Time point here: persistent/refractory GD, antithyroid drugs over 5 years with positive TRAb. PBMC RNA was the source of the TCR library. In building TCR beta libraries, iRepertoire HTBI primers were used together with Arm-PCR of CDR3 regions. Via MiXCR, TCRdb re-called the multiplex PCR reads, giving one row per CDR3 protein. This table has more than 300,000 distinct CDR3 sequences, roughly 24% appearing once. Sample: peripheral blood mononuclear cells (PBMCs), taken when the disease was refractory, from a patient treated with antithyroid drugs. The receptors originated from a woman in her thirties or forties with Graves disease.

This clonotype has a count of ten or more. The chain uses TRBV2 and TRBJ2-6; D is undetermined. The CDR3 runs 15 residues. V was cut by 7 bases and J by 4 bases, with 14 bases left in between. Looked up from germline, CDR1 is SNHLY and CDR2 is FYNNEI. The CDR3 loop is CASKVLLGGANVLTF. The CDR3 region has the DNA TGTGCCAGCAAGGTCCTGCTTGGAGGGGCCAACGTCCTGACTTTC. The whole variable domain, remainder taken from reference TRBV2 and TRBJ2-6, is EPEVTQTPSHQVTQMGQEVILRCVPISNHLYFYWYRQILGQKVEFLVSFYNNEISEKSEIFDDQFSVERPDGSNFTLKIRSTKLEDSAMYFCASKVLLGGANVLTFGAGSRLTVL.

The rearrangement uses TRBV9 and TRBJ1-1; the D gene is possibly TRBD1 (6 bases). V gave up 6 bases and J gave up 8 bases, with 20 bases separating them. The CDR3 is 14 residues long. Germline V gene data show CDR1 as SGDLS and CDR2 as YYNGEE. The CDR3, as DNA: TGTGCCAGCACCCTACGGGACACGCCGTTGGAAGCTTTCTTT. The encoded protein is CASTLRDTPLEAFF. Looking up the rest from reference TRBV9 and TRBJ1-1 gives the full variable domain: DSGVTQTPKHLITATGQRVTLRCSPRSGDLSVYWYQQSLDQGLQFLIQYYNGEERAKGNILERFSAQQFPDLHSELNLSSLELGDSALYFCASTLRDTPLEAFFGQGTRLTVV.

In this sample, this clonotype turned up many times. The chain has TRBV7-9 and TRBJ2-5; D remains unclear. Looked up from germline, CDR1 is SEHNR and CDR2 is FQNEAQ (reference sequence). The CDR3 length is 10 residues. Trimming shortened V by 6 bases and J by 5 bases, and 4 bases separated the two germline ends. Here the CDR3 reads CASRNETQYF. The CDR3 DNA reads TGTGCCAGCAGAAACGAGACCCAGTACTTC.

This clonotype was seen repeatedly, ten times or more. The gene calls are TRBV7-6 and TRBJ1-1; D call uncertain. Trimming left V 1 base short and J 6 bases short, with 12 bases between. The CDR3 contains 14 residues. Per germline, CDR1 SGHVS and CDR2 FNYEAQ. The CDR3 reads CASSLDLGIAEAFF. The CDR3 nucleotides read TGTGCCAGCAGCTTAGATCTGGGAATAGCTGAAGCTTTCTTT.

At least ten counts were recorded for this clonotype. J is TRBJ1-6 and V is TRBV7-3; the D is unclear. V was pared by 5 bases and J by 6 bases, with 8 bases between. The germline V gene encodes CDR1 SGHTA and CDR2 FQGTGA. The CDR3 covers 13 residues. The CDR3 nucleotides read TGTGCCAGCAGCGCCTCGACTAATTCACCCCTCCACTTT. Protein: CASSASTNSPLHF.

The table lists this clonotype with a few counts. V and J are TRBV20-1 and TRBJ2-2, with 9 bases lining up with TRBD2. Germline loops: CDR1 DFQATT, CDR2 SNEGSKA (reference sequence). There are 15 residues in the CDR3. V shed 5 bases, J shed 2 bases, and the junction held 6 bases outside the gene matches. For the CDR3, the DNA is TGCAGTGCTGCGGCGGGAGGGCCTAACACCGGGGAGCTGTTTTTT. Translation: CSAAAGGPNTGELFF.

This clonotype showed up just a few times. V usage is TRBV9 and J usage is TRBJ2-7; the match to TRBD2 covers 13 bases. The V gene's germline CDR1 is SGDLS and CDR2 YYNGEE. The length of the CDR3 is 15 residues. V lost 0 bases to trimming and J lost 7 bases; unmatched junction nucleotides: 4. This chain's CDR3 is CASSVGTSGSEEQYF. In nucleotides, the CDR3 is TGTGCCAGCAGCGTAGGGACTAGCGGGAGTGAAGAGCAGTACTTC.

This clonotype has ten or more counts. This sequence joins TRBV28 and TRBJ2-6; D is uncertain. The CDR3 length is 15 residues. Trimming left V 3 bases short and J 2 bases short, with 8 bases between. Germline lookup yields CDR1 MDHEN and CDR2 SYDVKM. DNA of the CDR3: TGTGCCAGCAGTTTCCTGGGGACTGGGGCCAACGTCCTGACTTTC. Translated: CASSFLGTGANVLTF.

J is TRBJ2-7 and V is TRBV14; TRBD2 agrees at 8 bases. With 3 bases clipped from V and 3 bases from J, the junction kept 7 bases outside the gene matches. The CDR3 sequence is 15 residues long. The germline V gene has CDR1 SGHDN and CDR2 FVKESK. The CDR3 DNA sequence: TGTGCCAGCAGCCAGGCGGGCGGGAGGCGCTACGAGCAGTACTTC. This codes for CASSQAGGRRYEQYF.

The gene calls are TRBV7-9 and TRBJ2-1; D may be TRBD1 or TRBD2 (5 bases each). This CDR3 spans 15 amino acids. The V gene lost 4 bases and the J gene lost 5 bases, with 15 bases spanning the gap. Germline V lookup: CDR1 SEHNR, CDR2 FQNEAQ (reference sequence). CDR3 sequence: CASSSGPYPHNEQFF. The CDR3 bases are TGTGCCAGCAGCTCGGGACCCTACCCTCACAATGAGCAGTTCTTC.